The 3 T cell receptor beta chains below all came from one sample that was sequenced in a study of post-analysis software for immune sequencing data. These TCRs are of unknown antigen specificity. Every TCR beta cDNA library bore unique molecular identifiers. TCRdb called the PCR reads again in MiXCR, with one record for every CDR3 protein. Of roughly 870,000 distinct CDR3 sequences listed, under 70% are singletons. Whole-study results and caveats: TRBV5-6, TRBV5-1 and TRBV20-1 were among five TRBV segments more frequent in patients than controls.

Sequences were obtained from blood. Receptors originate from a girl aged 10 to 17 with multiple sclerosis.

This rearrangement joins TRBV14 to TRBJ2-1; TRBD1 matches 7 bases. CDR3 length: 16 residues. Germline values: CDR1 SGHDN, CDR2 FVKESK. The V and J ends lost 0 bases and 2 bases, in that order; junction bases with no gene match: 4. CDR3 region: CASSQDNQGAYNEQFF. The CDR3 nucleotides read TGTGCCAGCAGCCAAGATAATCAGGGGGCCTACAATGAGCAGTTCTTC.

This clonotype has only a few counts. V is TRBV14 and J is TRBJ2-2, with D unclear. The germline V gene has CDR1 SGHDN and CDR2 FVKESK. V lost 0 bases, J lost 6 bases, and 8 bases lay in between. There are 14 residues in the CDR3. CDR3 nucleotides: TGTGCCAGCAGCCAAGATCTGGTACCCGGGGAGCTGTTTTTT. This encodes CASSQDLVPGELFF.

About this clonotype: Its ends do not fully match the called genes, so a read error is possible. This sequence joins TRBV20-1 and TRBJ1-2; D perhaps matches TRBD1 (6 bases). The CDR3 runs 17 residues. CDR1 DFQATT and CDR2 SNEGSKA come from the germline V gene (reference sequence). CDR3 sequence: CSARGSGNAPGGYGYTF. The CDR3 DNA reads TGCAGTGCTAGAGGGTCGGGTAATGCGCCGGGGGGCTATGGTTACACCTTC.